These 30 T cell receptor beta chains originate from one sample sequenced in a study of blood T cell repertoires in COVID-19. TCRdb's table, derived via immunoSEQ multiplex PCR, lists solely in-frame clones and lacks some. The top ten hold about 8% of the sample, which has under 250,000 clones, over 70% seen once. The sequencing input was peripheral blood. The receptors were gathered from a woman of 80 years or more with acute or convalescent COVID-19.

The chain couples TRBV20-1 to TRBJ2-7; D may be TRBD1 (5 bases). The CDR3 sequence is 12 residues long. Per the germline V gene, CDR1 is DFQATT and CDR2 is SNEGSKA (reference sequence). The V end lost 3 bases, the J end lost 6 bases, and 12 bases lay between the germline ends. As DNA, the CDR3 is TGCAGTGCTAGTGTGGGGCTAGTCGAGCAGTACTTC. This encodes CSASVGLVEQYF.

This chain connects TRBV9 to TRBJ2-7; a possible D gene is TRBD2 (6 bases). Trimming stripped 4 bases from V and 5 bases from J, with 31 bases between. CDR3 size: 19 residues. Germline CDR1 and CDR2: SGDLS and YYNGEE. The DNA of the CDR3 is TGTGCCAGCAGCCCCCGCACCGGGGCGGGGAGTTCGGGGATAGACGAGCAGTACTTC. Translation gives CASSPRTGAGSSGIDEQYF. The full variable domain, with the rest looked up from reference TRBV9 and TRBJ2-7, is DSGVTQTPKHLITATGQRVTLRCSPRSGDLSVYWYQQSLDQGLQFLIQYYNGEERAKGNILERFSAQQFPDLHSELNLSSLELGDSALYFCASSPRTGAGSSGIDEQYFGPGTRLTVT.

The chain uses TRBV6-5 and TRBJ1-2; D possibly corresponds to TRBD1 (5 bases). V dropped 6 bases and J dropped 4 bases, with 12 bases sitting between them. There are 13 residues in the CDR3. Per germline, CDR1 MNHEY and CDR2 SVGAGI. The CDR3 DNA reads TGTGCCAGCAGCAGCTTGGGGGGCTATGGCTACACCTTC. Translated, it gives CASSSLGGYGYTF.

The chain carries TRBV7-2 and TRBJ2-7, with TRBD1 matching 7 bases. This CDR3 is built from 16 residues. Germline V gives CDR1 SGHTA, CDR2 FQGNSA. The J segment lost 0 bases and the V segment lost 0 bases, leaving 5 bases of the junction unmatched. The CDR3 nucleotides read TGTGCCAGCAGCTTAGCCCGGGACAGTCACTCCTACGAGCAGTACTTC. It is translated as CASSLARDSHSYEQYF.

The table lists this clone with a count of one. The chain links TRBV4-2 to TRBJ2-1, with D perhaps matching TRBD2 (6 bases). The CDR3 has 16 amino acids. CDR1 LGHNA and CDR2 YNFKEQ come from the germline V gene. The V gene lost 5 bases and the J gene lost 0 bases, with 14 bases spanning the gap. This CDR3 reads CASSTSSGSSYNEQFF. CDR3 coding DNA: TGTGCCAGCAGCACCTCTTCCGGGAGCTCCTACAATGAGCAGTTCTTC.

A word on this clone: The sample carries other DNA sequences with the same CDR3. The CDR3: CASSLGGGGQPQHF. The CDR3 DNA is TGTGCCAGCAGCTTAGGGGGGGGTGGTCAGCCCCAGCATTTT. This sequence joins TRBV7-2 and TRBJ1-5; possible D gene TRBD1, 5 bases. CDR1 and CDR2 (germline): SGHTA, FQGNSA. The CDR3 has 14 residues. Trimming stripped 1 base from V and 6 bases from J, with 10 bases between.

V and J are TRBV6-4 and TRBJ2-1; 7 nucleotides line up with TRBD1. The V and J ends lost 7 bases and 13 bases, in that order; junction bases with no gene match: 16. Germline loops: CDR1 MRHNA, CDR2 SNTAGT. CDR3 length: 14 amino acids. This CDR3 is CASTPTTGQLVQFF. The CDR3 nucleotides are TGTGCCAGCACCCCGACGACAGGGCAGCTTGTCCAGTTCTTC.

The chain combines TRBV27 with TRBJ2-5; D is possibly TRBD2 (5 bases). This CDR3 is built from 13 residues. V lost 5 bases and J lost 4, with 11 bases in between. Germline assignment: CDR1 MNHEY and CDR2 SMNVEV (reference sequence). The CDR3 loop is CASSPRRGETQYF. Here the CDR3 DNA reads TGTGCCAGCAGTCCACGACGGGGAGAGACCCAGTACTTC.

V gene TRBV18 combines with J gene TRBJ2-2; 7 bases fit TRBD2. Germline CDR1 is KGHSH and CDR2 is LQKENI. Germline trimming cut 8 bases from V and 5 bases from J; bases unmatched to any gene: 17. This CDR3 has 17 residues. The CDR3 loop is CASQPGGVSGVTGELFF. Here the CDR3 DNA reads TGTGCCAGCCAACCGGGGGGAGTATCGGGAGTTACCGGGGAGCTGTTTTTT.

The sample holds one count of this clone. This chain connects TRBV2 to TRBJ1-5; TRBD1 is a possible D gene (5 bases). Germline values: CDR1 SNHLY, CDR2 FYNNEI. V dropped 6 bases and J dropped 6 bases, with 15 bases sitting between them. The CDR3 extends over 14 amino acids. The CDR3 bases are TGTGCCAGCAGCACAGGCCCTAGGGGTCAGCCCCAGCATTTT. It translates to CASSTGPRGQPQHF.

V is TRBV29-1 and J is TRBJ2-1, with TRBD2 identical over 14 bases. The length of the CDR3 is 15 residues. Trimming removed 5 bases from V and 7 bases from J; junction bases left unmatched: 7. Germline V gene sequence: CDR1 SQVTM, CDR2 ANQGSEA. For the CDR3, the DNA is TGCAGCGTTACGAGGGGGACTAGCGGGGGAAATGAGCAGTTCTTC. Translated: CSVTRGTSGGNEQFF.

The CDR3 sequence is CASSPGSGAWLNTEAFF. In DNA form, the CDR3 reads TGTGCCAGCTCACCAGGGAGCGGGGCCTGGTTGAACACTGAAGCTTTCTTT. V is TRBV18 and J is TRBJ1-1; perhaps TRBD1 as D (5 bases). The CDR3 contains 17 residues. Trimming left V 2 bases short and J 0 bases short, with 16 bases between. The V gene's germline CDR1 is KGHSH and CDR2 LQKENI.

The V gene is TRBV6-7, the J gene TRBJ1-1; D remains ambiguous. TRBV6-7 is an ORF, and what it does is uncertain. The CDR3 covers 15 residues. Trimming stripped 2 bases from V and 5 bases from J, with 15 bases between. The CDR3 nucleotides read TGTGCCAGCAGTTACCTGTCGCTCCCCGGGACTGAAGCTTTCTTT. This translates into CASSYLSLPGTEAFF.

The CDR3 is CASGRGDLNEKLFF. CDR3 DNA sequence: TGTGCCAGCGGAAGAGGAGATCTCAATGAAAAACTGTTTTTT. The rearrangement links TRBV27 to TRBJ1-4; D gene unclear. CDR1 is MNHEY and CDR2 is SMNVEV in the germline V gene (reference sequence). V lost 8 bases, J lost 5 bases, and 15 bases lay in between. The CDR3 is 14 residues long.

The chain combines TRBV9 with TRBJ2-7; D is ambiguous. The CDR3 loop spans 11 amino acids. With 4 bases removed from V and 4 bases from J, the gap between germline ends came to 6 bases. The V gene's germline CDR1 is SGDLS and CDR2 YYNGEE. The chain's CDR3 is CASSSLYEQYF. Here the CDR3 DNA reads TGTGCCAGCAGCTCCTTATACGAGCAGTACTTC.

The chain's CDR3 is CASSLGPPGLAPTRINYEQYF. Here the CDR3 DNA reads TGTGCCAGCAGTTTAGGGCCTCCGGGACTAGCTCCGACGCGAATAAACTACGAGCAGTACTTC. The rearrangement joins TRBV28 to TRBJ2-7; TRBD2 agrees at 9 bases. V dropped 2 bases and J dropped 3; count of bases not matched to a gene: 23. The CDR3 spans 21 residues. CDR1 and CDR2 (germline): MDHEN, SYDVKM.

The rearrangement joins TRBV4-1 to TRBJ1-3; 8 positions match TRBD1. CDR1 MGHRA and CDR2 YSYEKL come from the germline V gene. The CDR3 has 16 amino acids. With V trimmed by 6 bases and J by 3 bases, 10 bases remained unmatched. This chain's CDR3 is CASREYPDRVGNTIYF. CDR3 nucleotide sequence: TGCGCCAGCAGAGAGTACCCGGACAGGGTTGGAAACACCATATATTTT.

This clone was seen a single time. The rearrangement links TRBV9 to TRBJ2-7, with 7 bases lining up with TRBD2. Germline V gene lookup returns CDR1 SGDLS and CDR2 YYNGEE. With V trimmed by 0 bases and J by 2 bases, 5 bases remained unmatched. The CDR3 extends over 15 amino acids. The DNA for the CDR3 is TGTGCCAGCAGCGTAGGTCTAGCGGAAACCTACGAGCAGTACTTC. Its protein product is CASSVGLAETYEQYF.

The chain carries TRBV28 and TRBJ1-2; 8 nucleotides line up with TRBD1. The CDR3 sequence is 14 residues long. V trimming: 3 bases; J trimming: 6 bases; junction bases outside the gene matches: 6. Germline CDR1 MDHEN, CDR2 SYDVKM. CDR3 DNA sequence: TGTGCCAGCAGTTTGAGGGTGACAGGGGATGGCTACACCTTC. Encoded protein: CASSLRVTGDGYTF.

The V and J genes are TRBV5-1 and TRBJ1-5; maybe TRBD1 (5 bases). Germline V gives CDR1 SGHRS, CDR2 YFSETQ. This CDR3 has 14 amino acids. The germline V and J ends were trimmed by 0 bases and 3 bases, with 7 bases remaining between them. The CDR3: CASSLGQNNQPQHF. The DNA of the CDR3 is TGCGCCAGCAGCTTGGGACAGAACAATCAGCCCCAGCATTTT.

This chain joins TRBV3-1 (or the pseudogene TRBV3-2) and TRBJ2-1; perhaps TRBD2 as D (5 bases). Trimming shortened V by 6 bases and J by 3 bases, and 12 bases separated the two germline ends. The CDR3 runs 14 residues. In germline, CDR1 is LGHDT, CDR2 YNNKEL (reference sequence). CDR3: CASSPGLYYNEQFF. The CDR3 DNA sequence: TGTGCCAGCAGTCCTGGACTCTACTACAATGAGCAGTTCTTC.

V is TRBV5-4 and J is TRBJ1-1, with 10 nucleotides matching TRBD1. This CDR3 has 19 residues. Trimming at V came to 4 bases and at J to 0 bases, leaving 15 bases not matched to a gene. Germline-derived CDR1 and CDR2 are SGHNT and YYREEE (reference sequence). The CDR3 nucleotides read TGTGCCAGCAGCCCACGTCCCGGGACAGGGGCCGACCTGAACACTGAAGCTTTCTTT. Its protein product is CASSPRPGTGADLNTEAFF. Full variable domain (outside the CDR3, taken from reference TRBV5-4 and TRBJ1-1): ETGVTQSPTHLIKTRGQQVTLRCSSQSGHNTVSWYQQALGQGPQFIFQYYREEENGRGNFPPRFSGLQFPNYSSELNVNALELDDSALYLCASSPRPGTGADLNTEAFFGQGTRLTVV.

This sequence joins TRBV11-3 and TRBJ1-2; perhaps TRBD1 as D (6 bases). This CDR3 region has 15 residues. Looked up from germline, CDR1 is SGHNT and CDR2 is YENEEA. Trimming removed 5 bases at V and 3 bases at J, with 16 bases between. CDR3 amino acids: CASSRLGEGDYGYTF. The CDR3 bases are TGTGCCAGCAGCCGGTTGGGGGAGGGGGACTATGGCTACACCTTC.

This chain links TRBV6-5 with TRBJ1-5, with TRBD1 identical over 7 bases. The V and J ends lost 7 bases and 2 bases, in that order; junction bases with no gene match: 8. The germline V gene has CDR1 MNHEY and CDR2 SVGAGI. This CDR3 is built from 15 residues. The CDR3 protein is CASNVDRVGNQPQHF. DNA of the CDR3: TGTGCCAGCAACGTCGACAGGGTGGGCAATCAGCCCCAGCATTTT.

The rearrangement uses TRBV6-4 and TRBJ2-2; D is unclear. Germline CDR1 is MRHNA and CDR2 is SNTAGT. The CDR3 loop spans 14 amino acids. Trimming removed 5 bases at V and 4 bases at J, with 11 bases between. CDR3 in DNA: TGTGCCAGCAGTAGTAACTGGGCCACCGGGGAGCTGTTTTTT. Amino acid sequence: CASSSNWATGELFF.

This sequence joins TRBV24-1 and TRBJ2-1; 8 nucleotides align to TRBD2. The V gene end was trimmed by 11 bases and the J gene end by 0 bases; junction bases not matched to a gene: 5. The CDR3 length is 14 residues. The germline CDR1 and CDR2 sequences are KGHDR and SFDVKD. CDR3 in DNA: TGTGCCATCTCCAGCGGGAGCTCCTACAATGAGCAGTTCTTC. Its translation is CAISSGSSYNEQFF.

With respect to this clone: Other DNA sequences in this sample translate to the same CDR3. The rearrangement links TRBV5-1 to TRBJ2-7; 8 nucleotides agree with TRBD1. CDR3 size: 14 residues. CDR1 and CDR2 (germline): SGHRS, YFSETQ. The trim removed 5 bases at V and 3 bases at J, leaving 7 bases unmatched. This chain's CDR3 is CASSSGTGVYEQYF. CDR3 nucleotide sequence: TGCGCCAGCAGTTCCGGGACAGGAGTCTACGAGCAGTACTTC.

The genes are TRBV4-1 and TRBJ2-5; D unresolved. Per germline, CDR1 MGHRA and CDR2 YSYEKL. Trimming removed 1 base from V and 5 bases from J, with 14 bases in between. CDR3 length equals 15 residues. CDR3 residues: CASSQVRAPLETQYF. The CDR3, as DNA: TGCGCCAGCAGCCAAGTGCGAGCCCCCCTGGAGACCCAGTACTTC.

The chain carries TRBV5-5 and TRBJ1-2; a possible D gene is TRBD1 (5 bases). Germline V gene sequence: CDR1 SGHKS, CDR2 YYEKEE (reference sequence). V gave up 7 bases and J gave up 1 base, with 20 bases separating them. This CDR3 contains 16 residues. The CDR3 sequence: CASDLTNTQGNYGYTF. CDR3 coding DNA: TGTGCCAGCGACCTAACTAATACGCAGGGTAACTATGGCTACACCTTC.

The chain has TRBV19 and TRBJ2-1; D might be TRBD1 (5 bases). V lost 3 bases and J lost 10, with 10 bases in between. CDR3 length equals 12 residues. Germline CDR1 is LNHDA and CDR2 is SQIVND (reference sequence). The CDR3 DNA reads TGTGCCAGTAGTATCCCAGGGCCCGAGCAGTTCTTC. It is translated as CASSIPGPEQFF.